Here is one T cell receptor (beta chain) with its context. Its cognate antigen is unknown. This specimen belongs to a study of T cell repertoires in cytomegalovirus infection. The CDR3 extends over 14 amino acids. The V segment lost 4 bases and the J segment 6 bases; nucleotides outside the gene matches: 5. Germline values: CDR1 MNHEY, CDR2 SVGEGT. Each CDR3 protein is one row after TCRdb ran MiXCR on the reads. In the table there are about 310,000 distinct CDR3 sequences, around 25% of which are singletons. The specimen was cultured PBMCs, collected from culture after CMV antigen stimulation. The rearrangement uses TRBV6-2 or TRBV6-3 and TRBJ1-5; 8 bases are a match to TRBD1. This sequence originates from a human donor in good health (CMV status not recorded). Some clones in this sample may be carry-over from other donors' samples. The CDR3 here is CASSSDREVQPQHF. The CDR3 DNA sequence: TGTGCCAGCAGTTCGGACAGGGAGGTTCAGCCCCAGCATTTT.